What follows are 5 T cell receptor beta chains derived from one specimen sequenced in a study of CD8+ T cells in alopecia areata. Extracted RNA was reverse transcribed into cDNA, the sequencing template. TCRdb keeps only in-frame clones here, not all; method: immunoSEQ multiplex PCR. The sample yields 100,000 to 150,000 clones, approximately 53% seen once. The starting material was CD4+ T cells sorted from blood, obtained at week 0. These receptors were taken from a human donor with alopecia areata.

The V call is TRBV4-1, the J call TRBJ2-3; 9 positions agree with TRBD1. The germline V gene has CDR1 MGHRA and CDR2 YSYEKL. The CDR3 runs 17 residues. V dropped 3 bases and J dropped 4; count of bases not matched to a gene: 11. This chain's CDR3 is CASSHRVTGGIADTQYF. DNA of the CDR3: TGCGCCAGCAGCCACCGAGTGACAGGGGGTATTGCAGATACGCAGTATTTT.

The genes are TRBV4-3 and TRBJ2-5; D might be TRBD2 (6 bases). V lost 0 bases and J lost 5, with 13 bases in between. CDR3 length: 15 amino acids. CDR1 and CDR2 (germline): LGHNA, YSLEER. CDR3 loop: CASSQEGGGYETQYF. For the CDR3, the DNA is TGCGCCAGCAGCCAAGAGGGCGGAGGGTATGAGACCCAGTACTTC.

The chain's CDR3 is CASSLWLDRTDTQYF. CDR3 coding DNA: TGCGCCAGCAGCTTGTGGCTAGACCGCACAGATACGCAGTATTTT. The V gene is TRBV5-1, the J gene TRBJ2-3; D is undetermined. V lost 1 base, J lost 1 base, and 10 bases lay in between. This CDR3 is 15 amino acids long. Germline CDR1 SGHRS, CDR2 YFSETQ. Full variable domain (rest looked up from reference TRBV5-1 and TRBJ2-3): KAGVTQTPRYLIKTRGQQVTLSCSPISGHRSVSWYQQTPGQGLQFLFEYFSETQRNKGNFPGRFSGRQFSNSRSEMNVSTLELGDSALYLCASSLWLDRTDTQYFGPGTRLTVL.

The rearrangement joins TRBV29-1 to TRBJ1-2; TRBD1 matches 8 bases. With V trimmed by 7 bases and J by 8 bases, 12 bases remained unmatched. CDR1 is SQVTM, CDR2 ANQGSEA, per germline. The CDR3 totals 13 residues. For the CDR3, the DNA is TGCAGCGCCAGCCACGGGACAGGAAGCGGCTACACCTTC. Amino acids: CSASHGTGSGYTF.

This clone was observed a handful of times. CDR3 DNA sequence: TGTGCCAGCAGCTTTCAGTCCCCCCAAGAGACCCAGTACTTC. This sequence encodes CASSFQSPQETQYF. The V and J genes are TRBV7-2 and TRBJ2-5; D not certain. V dropped 3 bases and J dropped 1 base, with 9 bases sitting between them. This CDR3 region has 14 residues. Germline V CDR1 and CDR2: SGHTA, FQGNSA. The whole variable domain, remainder taken from reference TRBV7-2 and TRBJ2-5, is GAGVSQSPSNKVTEKGKDVELRCDPISGHTALYWYRQSLGQGLEFLIYFQGNSAPDKSGLPSDRFSAERTGGSVSTLTIQRTQQEDSAVYLCASSFQSPQETQYFGPGTRLLVL.